The rows below give T cell receptor beta chains drawn from one sample of a study of CD8 T cells in ankylosing spondylitis. TCRdb re-analysed the 5' RACE reads in MiXCR, keeping a single row per CDR3 protein. The table has a few hundred thousand distinct CDR3 sequences, about 20% seen once; the top ten hold around 16%. Input material: blood, either unsorted or a sorted T cell fraction (not recorded which). The receptors shown here come from a male donor with ankylosing spondylitis. Each CDR3 is given with its conserved first and last residue. A D gene is named only where the DNA matches it firmly. Clone size is not always given. Where it is, it says once, few, many or a class for expanded clones.

d_gene	abundance	v_gene	j_gene	CDR3aa	CDR3nt
-	few	TRBV19	TRBJ2-5	CASSKRRAQETQYF	TGTGCCAGTTCGAAAAGGAGGGCCCAAGAGACCCAGTACTTC
TRBD1	few	TRBV9	TRBJ1-1	CASSVGQGPYTEAFF	TGTGCCAGCAGCGTCGGACAGGGACCTTACACTGAAGCTTTCTTT
TRBD2	few	TRBV7-6	TRBJ2-1	CASTGGAWNNEQFF	TGTGCCTCGACCGGGGGGGCTTGGAACAATGAGCAGTTCTTC
TRBD1	-	TRBV10-3	TRBJ2-5	CAISDVTGAETQYF	TGTGCCATCAGTGACGTGACAGGGGCTGAGACCCAGTACTTC
-	-	TRBV20-1	TRBJ1-2	CSAIGQTVNSNYGYTF	TGCAGTGCTATCGGTCAGACAGTCAATTCTAACTATGGCTACACCTTC
-	few	TRBV7-2	TRBJ2-7	CASSTQTGPYEQYF	TGTGCCAGCAGCACCCAGACAGGCCCCTACGAGCAGTACTTC
TRBD1	few	TRBV28	TRBJ1-6	CASSFTGTGVNSPLHF	TGTGCCAGCAGTTTTACCGGGACAGGGGTTAATTCACCCCTCCACTTT
-	many	TRBV5-1	TRBJ2-6	CASSLVYSPGANVLTF	TGCGCCAGCAGCTTGGTTTATTCACCAGGGGCCAACGTCCTGACTTTC
-	few	TRBV24-1	TRBJ2-3	CATGRNTDTQYF	TGTGCCACCGGCCGGAACACAGATACGCAGTATTTT
-	-	TRBV30	TRBJ1-5	CAWTGGDNQPQHF	TGTGCCTGGACGGGGGGGGATAATCAGCCCCAGCATTTT